These T cell receptor beta chains were read from a single sample in a study of shared clonotypes between healthy human individuals. Sequenced by immunoSEQ multiplex PCR; TCRdb stores in-frame clones only, minus some. The sample has some 600,000 clones, 90% to 97% seen once. Sequenced material: naive CD8+ T cells sorted from blood. Receptors were obtained from a woman in her 30s in good health. The CDR3 runs from the conserved cysteine through the conserved F or W. Each record gives: D gene, J gene, CDR3 length, V gene, CDR3 protein, CDR3 DNA. A D gene is named only where the DNA matches it firmly.

D: NA
J: TRBJ2-2
length: 13
V: TRBV11-2
CDR3: CASSLVGPGELFF
DNA: TGTGCCAGCAGCTTAGTTGGGCCCGGGGAGCTGTTTTTT

D: TRBD1
J: TRBJ1-1
length: 13
V: TRBV7-9
CDR3: CASGTGGNTEAFF
DNA: TGTGCCAGCGGGACAGGGGGAAACACTGAAGCTTTCTTT

D: NA
J: TRBJ1-5
length: 14
V: TRBV19
CDR3: CASSSRDTYQPQHF
DNA: TGTGCCAGTAGTAGCCGGGACACGTATCAGCCCCAGCATTTT

D: TRBD2
J: TRBJ2-7
length: 14
V: TRBV28
CDR3: CASSPVLTSGSLYF
DNA: TGTGCCAGCAGCCCAGTGTTAACAAGCGGGAGCCTGTACTTC

D: NA
J: TRBJ2-3
length: 14
V: TRBV27
CDR3: CASSPQTRPDTQYF
DNA: TGTGCCAGCAGTCCGCAGACTAGACCAGATACGCAGTATTTT

D: NA
J: TRBJ2-3
length: 15
V: TRBV19
CDR3: CASSSRSESTDTQYF
DNA: TGTGCCAGTAGTTCTCGTAGCGAAAGCACAGATACGCAGTATTTT

D: NA
J: TRBJ1-2
length: 11
V: TRBV2
CDR3: CASPPSGGYTF
DNA: TGTGCCAGCCCCCCCTCGGGTGGCTACACCTTC

D: NA
J: TRBJ1-1
length: 13
V: TRBV6-4
CDR3: CASSDLRGTEAFF
DNA: TGTGCCAGCAGTGACCTAAGGGGAACTGAAGCTTTCTTT

D: NA
J: TRBJ1-2
length: 16
V: TRBV6-5
CDR3: CASSYLSSTGWGGYTF
DNA: TGTGCCAGCAGTTACTTATCTTCGACTGGGTGGGGTGGCTACACCTTC

D: NA
J: TRBJ1-1
length: 14
V: TRBV28
CDR3: CASSMENLDTEAFF
DNA: TGTGCCAGCAGCATGGAGAATCTGGACACTGAAGCTTTCTTT